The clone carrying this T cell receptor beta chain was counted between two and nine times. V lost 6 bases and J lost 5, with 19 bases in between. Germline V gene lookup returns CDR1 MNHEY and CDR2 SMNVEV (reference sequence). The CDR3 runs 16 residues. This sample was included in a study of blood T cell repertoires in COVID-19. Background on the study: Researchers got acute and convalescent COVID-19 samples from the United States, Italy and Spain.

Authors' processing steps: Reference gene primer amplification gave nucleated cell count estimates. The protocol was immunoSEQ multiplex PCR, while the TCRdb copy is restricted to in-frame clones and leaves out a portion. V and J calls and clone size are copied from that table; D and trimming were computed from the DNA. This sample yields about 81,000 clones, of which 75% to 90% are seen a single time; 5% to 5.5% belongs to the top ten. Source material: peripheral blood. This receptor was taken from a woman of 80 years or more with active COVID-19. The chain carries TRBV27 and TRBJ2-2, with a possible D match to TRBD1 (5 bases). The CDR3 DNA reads TGTGCCAGCAGGACTTCTTGGGGCCATACTACCGGGGAGCTGTTTTTT. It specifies CASRTSWGHTTGELFF.